This T cell receptor beta chain was recovered during a study of T cell changes during pregnancy in multiple sclerosis. V was shortened by 2 bases and J by 1 base, with 8 bases between the two germline ends. CDR3 length: 14 residues. Germline lookup yields CDR1 KGHSH and CDR2 LQKENI. Using immunoSEQ multiplex PCR, the repertoire was profiled, and TCRdb retains in-frame clones only, with some absent. The table lists over 50,000 clones, around 91% of them singletons. This TCR came from a female donor in good health, enrolled as a control in a pregnancy study. Material: peripheral blood, obtained in the third trimester of pregnancy. The chain joins TRBV18 to TRBJ1-1; D is unresolved. The CDR3 nucleotides read TGTGCCAGCTCACCAGGGAGCGGGAACACTGAAGCTTTCTTT. Protein product: CASSPGSGNTEAFF. Complete variable domain (other parts from reference TRBV18 and TRBJ1-1): NAGVMQNPRHLVRRRGQEARLRCSPMKGHSHVYWYRQLPEEGLKFMVYLQKENIIDESGMPKERFSAEFPKEGPSILRIQQVVRGDSAAYFCASSPGSGNTEAFFGQGTRLTVV.